Only one count was recorded for the clone carrying this TCR beta chain. Antigen unknown. The data stem from a study of CD4 T cells in relation to SARS-CoV-2 and coronaviruses. Study background: ViraFEST: approximately ten-day antigen culture of PBMCs, then TCR beta CDR3 sequencing.

CD4+ T cells from unexposed donors were obtained before the COVID-19 pandemic (2011-2018). CD4+ T cells were isolated from the cells after nine to eleven days of culture. The assay was immunoSEQ multiplex PCR, and TCRdb's table has in-frame clones only and misses some. The sample yields 20,000 to 30,000 clones, over 60% seen once. The sequencing sample was made of CD4+ T cells from PBMCs, cultured in vitro. The source is a human donor in good health.

The CDR3 sequence is CAWSGTTKFYEQYF. For the CDR3, the DNA is TGTGCCTGGTCCGGGACTACAAAGTTCTACGAGCAGTACTTC. The chain is built from TRBV30 and TRBJ2-7; 7 bases fit TRBD2. Trimming at V came to 5 bases and at J to 3 bases, leaving 10 bases not matched to a gene. Germline CDR1 is GTSNPN and CDR2 is SVGIG (reference sequence). The CDR3 runs 14 residues. Full variable domain (missing parts from reference TRBV30 and TRBJ2-7): SQTIHQWPATLVQPVGSPLSLECTVEGTSNPNLYWYRQAAGRGLQLLFYSVGIGQISSEVPQNLSASRPQDRQFILSSKKLLLSDSGFYLCAWSGTTKFYEQYFGPGTRLTVT.